The entry below describes one TCR beta chain. CDR3 length: 15 residues. V was pared by 7 bases and J by 9 bases, with 24 bases between. Germline CDR1 and CDR2: MNHEY and SMNVEV (reference sequence). The sample is drawn from a study of Ad26.COV2.S vaccination and SARS-CoV-2 variants. Noted treatment: 15 to 20 received Ad26.COV2.S at low or high dose, single or two shots; 5 received placebo; per-sample allocation not given. Samples were taken on day 63 after the first vaccine or placebo injection. TCRdb's copy holds only in-frame clones and misses some; the assay was immunoSEQ multiplex PCR. This repertoire shows around 400,000 clones, approximately 89% found once; its top ten account for approximately 1.9%.

This TCR was sampled from a person between 18 and 60 years old who received the Ad26.COV2.S COVID-19 vaccine or a placebo. The chain couples TRBV27 to TRBJ2-5; D possibly corresponds to TRBD1 (6 bases). The sequenced sample was peripheral blood, obtained in a trial of Ad26.COV2.S vaccine versus placebo. The CDR3 nucleotides are TGTGCCAGCAAGGAAGGCAGGGGCGATACTAGGGCCCAGTACTTC. Residues: CASKEGRGDTRAQYF.